One sample yielded the 5 T cell receptor beta chains listed below, sequenced in a study of OX40 agonist ivuxolimab in advanced cancers. Library method: the immunoSEQ multiplex PCR assay. Here the immuneACCESS table is served through TCRdb, limited to in-frame sequences with V and J called. Missing clones are a known gap in these copies; in checked studies unresolved V genes cover under half, and the rest lacks a known reason. For this sample there are approximately 48,000 clones; about 78% appear just once. The ten largest clones take up around 2% of the sample. The sequencing used CD4+ or CD8+ T cells sorted from blood, collected in a trial of the OX40 agonist ivuxolimab. These receptors originate from an adult with an advanced solid tumor such as melanoma, head and neck, liver or kidney cancer.

The chain has TRBV2 and TRBJ2-7; 9 bases fit TRBD2. This CDR3 is built from 13 residues. Per the germline V gene, CDR1 is SNHLY and CDR2 is FYNNEI. The trim removed 8 bases at V and 6 bases at J, leaving 8 bases unmatched. CDR3 residues: CASEREVLSEQYF. CDR3 DNA: TGTGCCAGCGAGCGGGAGGTCCTTTCCGAGCAGTACTTC.

The rearrangement uses TRBV7-9 and TRBJ1-5; a possible D gene is TRBD1 (5 bases). CDR1 and CDR2 from the germline V gene are SEHNR and FQNEAQ (reference sequence). V lost 3 bases, J lost 7 bases, and 13 bases lay in between. The CDR3 length is 14 residues. The CDR3 region has the DNA TGTGCCAGCAGCTTTACAGACGGGGACCAGCCCCAGCATTTT. It translates to CASSFTDGDQPQHF.

The chain joins TRBV5-5 to TRBJ2-5, with 10 nucleotides matching TRBD2. With V trimmed by 0 bases and J by 2 bases, 4 bases remained unmatched. Germline values: CDR1 SGHKS, CDR2 YYEKEE (reference sequence). The CDR3 contains 16 residues. In nucleotides, the CDR3 is TGTGCCAGCAGCTTGGTAGCGGGAGGAATACAAGAGACCCAGTACTTC. It encodes CASSLVAGGIQETQYF.

The J gene is TRBJ2-1, the V gene TRBV19; perhaps D is TRBD1 or TRBD2 (6 bases each). This CDR3 region has 16 residues. V was trimmed by 3 bases and J by 7 bases, leaving 19 bases between them. Germline loops: CDR1 LNHDA, CDR2 SQIVND (reference sequence). The CDR3 is CASSIPTGGGGNEQFF. DNA of the CDR3: TGTGCCAGTAGTATCCCGACCGGGGGCGGAGGGAATGAGCAGTTCTTC.

The rearrangement uses TRBV7-2 and TRBJ2-2, with a weak D call TRBD2 (5 bases). V shed 1 base and J shed 6 bases, with 12 bases lying between them. The germline V gene has CDR1 SGHTA and CDR2 FQGNSA. The CDR3 is 15 residues long. The CDR3 here is CASSLVPGSAGELFF. The CDR3, as DNA: TGTGCCAGCAGCTTAGTCCCGGGATCGGCCGGGGAGCTGTTTTTT.